This TCR beta chain comes out of a study of CD8+CD57+ T cells in acquired aplastic anemia. Genomic DNA, the template, was used for profiling of the TCR beta VDJ and CDR3. TCRdb called the reads again in MiXCR, with one record for every CDR3 protein. Of approximately 250,000 distinct CDR3 sequences in the sample, 70% to 85% were seen once. V shed 8 bases, J shed 6 bases, and the junction held 11 bases outside the gene matches. This CDR3 spans 14 amino acids. In germline, CDR1 is SNHLY, CDR2 FYNNEI. The patients chosen for sequencing had shown expansion of CD8+CD57+ cells (detected by flow cytometry). Material for sequencing was sorted CD4+, CD8+, or CD8+CD57+ T cells (not recorded which) from PBMCs. This clonotype originated in a human donor with aplastic anemia. This rearrangement joins TRBV2 to TRBJ2-3; 7 bases line up with TRBD1. The CDR3 spells CASWKDRSRDTQYF. Here the CDR3 DNA reads TGTGCCAGCTGGAAGGACAGGTCTAGGGATACGCAGTATTTT.